Sequencing of this T cell receptor beta chain was carried out in a study of Tregs in tolerant kidney transplant recipients. Assay: immunoSEQ multiplex PCR; the TCRdb copy retains only in-frame clones and omits some. The table includes some 70,000 clones, around 84% detected once. Germline trimming cut 0 bases from V and 5 bases from J; bases unmatched to any gene: 1. CDR1 is SGHRS and CDR2 is YFSETQ in the germline V gene. The CDR3 has 15 residues. The specimen sequenced was CD4+ T cells from blood. The rearrangement joins TRBV5-1 to TRBJ1-5; TRBD1 agrees at 11 bases. The receptor's source is a human donor in good health. CDR3 residues: CASSLGTGGHQPQHF. As DNA, the CDR3 is TGCGCCAGCAGCTTGGGGACAGGGGGCCATCAGCCCCAGCATTTT.